This T cell receptor beta chain appears in the sequencing data of a study of blood T cell repertoires in COVID-19. Study in general: Samples taken during acute and convalescent COVID-19 were collected in the United States, Italy and Spain. From T cells, B-cell-depleted T cells, or PBMCs came the material, which was cDNA or gDNA.

In the source study's methods: Researchers report that nucleated cell counts were estimated from reference gene primer amplification. Assay: immunoSEQ multiplex PCR; the TCRdb copy retains only in-frame clones and omits some. Clone size and the V and J calls come from that table; the DNA yielded D and trimming. The repertoire consists of roughly 150,000 clones, with 85% to 90% occurring once and the leading ten covering roughly 2.9%. J lost 6 bases, V lost 6 bases, and 3 bases had no gene match. CDR3 length: 12 amino acids. Germline CDR1 MDHEN, CDR2 SYDVKM. This receptor was taken from a man aged 60 to 69 with active or convalescent COVID-19. The sample taken for sequencing was peripheral blood. V is TRBV28 and J is TRBJ2-7, with 9 bases identical to TRBD1. The CDR3 DNA follows: TGTGCCAGCAGCCCGACAGGGGGCGAGCAGTACTTC. This gives the protein CASSPTGGEQYF.